These 13 T cell receptor beta chains were all obtained from the same sample, sequenced in a study of T cells in Graves' hyperthyroidism and ophthalmopathy. What was amplified from RNA transcripts were TCR beta CDR3 regions. First-round RT-PCR of the TCR CDR3 relied on the HTBI primer set. In TCRdb, the multiplex PCR reads were re-called with MiXCR into one record per CDR3 protein. The sample yields about half a million distinct CDR3 sequences, around 22% seen once. Material: blood. The receptors here all came from a woman aged 25-40 years with Graves' ophthalmopathy.

The chain employs TRBV3-1 and TRBJ2-3; possible D gene TRBD1, 6 bases. Germline values: CDR1 LGHDT, CDR2 YNNKEL (reference sequence). This CDR3 region has 14 residues. V dropped 2 bases and J dropped 5 bases, with 11 bases sitting between them. The CDR3 sequence is CASSQRGGRDTQYF. The CDR3 DNA reads as TGTGCCAGCAGCCAAAGAGGGGGTCGAGATACGCAGTATTTT.

This clonotype was seen just once. The V and J genes are TRBV11-3 and TRBJ2-5; weak D call: TRBD2 (6 bases). Looked up from germline, CDR1 is SGHNT and CDR2 is YENEEA. V lost 5 bases and J 7 bases, leaving 14 bases between the germline ends. CDR3 length: 13 amino acids. CDR3 sequence: CASSGVSGGTQYF. The CDR3 nucleotides read TGTGCCAGCAGCGGGGTTAGCGGCGGGACCCAGTACTTC.

Concerning this clonotype itself: A read error may explain this, as a much larger clone is one base away. This chain connects TRBV12-3 or TRBV12-4 to TRBJ1-2; D not certain. The CDR3 runs to 14 residues. Here the CDR3 reads CASNQRGRNYGFTF. CDR3 coding DNA: TGTGCCAGCAATCAAAGAGGACGGAACTATGGCTTCACCTTC.

The genes are TRBV6-5 and TRBJ2-7; TRBD2 might be the D (5 bases). V gave up 0 bases and J gave up 7 bases, with 13 bases separating them. This CDR3 contains 14 residues. The germline V gene encodes CDR1 MNHEY and CDR2 SVGAGI. CDR3 DNA: TGTGCCAGCAGTTACTCGAGACTCCGAGGGGAGCAGTACTTC. This gives the protein CASSYSRLRGEQYF.

This clonotype has ten or more counts. The chain employs TRBV19 and TRBJ1-5, with 8 nucleotides matching TRBD1. The CDR3 loop spans 15 amino acids. Per germline, CDR1 LNHDA and CDR2 SQIVND (reference sequence). Trimming cost V 3 bases and J 5 bases; bases outside gene matches: 6. The chain's CDR3 is CASSMGTGYYQPQHF. The DNA for the CDR3 is TGTGCCAGTAGTATGGGGACAGGCTACTATCAGCCCCAGCATTTT.

This clonotype was found a few times. V usage is TRBV6-1 and J usage is TRBJ1-5; TRBD1 might be the D (5 bases). The CDR3 runs 14 residues. From germline, CDR1 is MNHNS and CDR2 SASEGT. The ends were cut back, 7 bases at V and 5 bases at J, with 15 bases in the middle. The CDR3 nucleotides are TGTGCCAGCAAACCTCGGGACTTCCATCAGCCCCAGCATTTT. It codes for CASKPRDFHQPQHF.

The CDR3 nucleotides are TGCGCCAGCAGCTTTGGACCAGCATCCTACGAGCAGTACTTC. It codes for CASSFGPASYEQYF. V and J are TRBV5-1 and TRBJ2-7, with D uncertain. Germline V lookup: CDR1 SGHRS, CDR2 YFSETQ. V was clipped by 2 bases and J by 1 base, with 10 bases between them. The CDR3 has 14 amino acids.

This rearrangement joins TRBV30 to TRBJ2-5, with TRBD2 matching 9 bases. The germline CDR1 and CDR2 sequences are GTSNPN and SVGIG (reference sequence). J gave up 3 bases and V 5 bases, and 4 bases lay outside the gene matches. The CDR3 extends over 13 amino acids. DNA for the CDR3: TGTGCCTGGGCGGGGGGGCTAGAAGAGACCCAGTACTTC. Translation gives CAWAGGLEETQYF.

This clonotype was recorded at least ten times. V gene TRBV6-1 combines with J gene TRBJ2-7; D unresolved. This CDR3 comprises 13 residues. With 8 bases removed from V and 5 bases from J, the gap between germline ends came to 16 bases. Germline CDR1 MNHNS, CDR2 SASEGT. The CDR3 sequence is CASWGSYSNEQYF. The CDR3 bases are TGTGCCAGCTGGGGTTCCTATTCAAACGAGCAGTACTTC.

This clonotype was counted a few times. A much larger clonotype is one base distant, so this may be a read error. The chain recombines TRBV7-9 with TRBJ2-7; TRBD1 matches 7 bases. The CDR3 length is 14 residues. Per the germline V gene, CDR1 is SEHNR and CDR2 is FQNEAQ (reference sequence). Trimming took 1 base from V and 3 from J; bases not matched to a gene: 3. The CDR3 reads CASSLDWDSYEQYF. CDR3 bases: TGTGCCAGCAGCTTAGACTGGGACAGCTACGAGCAGTACTTC.

The chain is built from TRBV11-2 and TRBJ2-2; D possibly matches TRBD1 or TRBD2 (5 bases each). Trimming stripped 11 bases from V and 5 bases from J, with 12 bases between. CDR3 length: 12 amino acids. In germline, CDR1 is SGHAT, CDR2 FQNNGV. The CDR3 DNA sequence: TGTGCCTGGGCAGGGAGTACCGGGGAGCTGTTTTTT. Its translation: CAWAGSTGELFF.

This clonotype was counted at least ten times. The V gene is TRBV27, the J gene TRBJ2-5, with D perhaps TRBD2 (5 bases). Germline V gives CDR1 MNHEY, CDR2 SMNVEV (reference sequence). The CDR3 totals 14 residues. V lost 4 bases and J lost 4, with 13 bases in between. CDR3 region: CASSSQWESETQYF. Here the CDR3 DNA reads TGTGCCAGCAGTTCCCAATGGGAGTCAGAGACCCAGTACTTC.

The V call is TRBV6-1, the J call TRBJ1-1, with 7 positions matching TRBD1. Trimming took 6 bases from V and 4 from J; bases not matched to a gene: 8. The CDR3 runs 14 residues. Looked up from germline, CDR1 is MNHNS and CDR2 is SASEGT. CDR3 protein: CASRETGSTTEAFF. For the CDR3, the DNA is TGTGCCAGCAGAGAGACAGGGTCTACCACTGAAGCTTTCTTT.